Listed below are T cell receptor beta chains from one sample, sequenced in a study of T-cell reconstitution after alpha-beta-depleted transplantation in children. MiXCR, applied by TCRdb to the PCR reads, yields one record per CDR3 protein. The repertoire holds about 260,000 distinct CDR3 sequences, with just under 8.5% as singletons. The sample was PBMCs, mostly from graft donor cells, taken 180 days after TCRalphabeta/CD19-depleted stem cell transplant. These receptor sequences come from a male patient between 5 and 17 years old who had a stem cell transplant for acute lymphoblastic leukemia, so the T cells may come from the graft donor. Each CDR3 is given without its conserved first and last residue. Each record gives: V gene, clone size, J gene, CDR3 protein. Not all rows give a size; the values are once, few, many and, for expanded clones, a class.

TRBV6-2/TRBV6-3	many	TRBJ2-7	ASSYGPFGF
TRBV20-1	many	TRBJ1-3	SALRDRSSGNTIY
TRBV2	.	TRBJ1-2	ASIRKEGGGYT
TRBV18	many	TRBJ2-1	ASSPTVNDNEQF
TRBV6-1	.	TRBJ2-7	ASSHREGEQY
TRBV29-1	many	TRBJ2-7	SVVGQGYEQY
TRBV29-1	few	TRBJ1-2	SVEFAGGRGYGYT
TRBV7-2	many	TRBJ1-2	ASSRRGKEGYT
TRBV29-1	many	TRBJ2-4	SVQRGVIQY
TRBV25-1	many	TRBJ2-7	ASTDSAYEQY
TRBV15	many	TRBJ2-7	ATSRGGQGKGEQY
TRBV7-2	many	TRBJ2-2	ASSPQGASTGELF
TRBV11-2	many	TRBJ2-3	ASSLNLGGTDTQY
TRBV6-5	many	TRBJ2-7	ASSYKRGKGFYEQY
TRBV7-9	many	TRBJ2-3	ASSLAEILSDTQY
TRBV5-1	many	TRBJ1-1	ASTGGAEWSNTEAF
TRBV6-5	many	TRBJ2-7	ASSYVGQGYEQY
TRBV2	many	TRBJ1-3	ASSEGRGSSGNTIY
TRBV15	many	TRBJ1-6	ATSRGRGHSPLH
TRBV20-1	many	TRBJ2-2	SASPASANTGELF
TRBV12-3/TRBV12-4	many	TRBJ2-7	ASSNGVGTSATYEQY
TRBV7-2	.	TRBJ1-1	GSSTYQGIGNTEAF
TRBV28	many	TRBJ2-7	AISGAVYEQY
TRBV7-2	many	TRBJ2-3	ASSLLGSADTQY
TRBV7-8	many	TRBJ1-5	ASSLAGRYSNQPQH
TRBV5-6	many	TRBJ2-1	ASSLVSGGLSYNEQF